Below, 15 T cell receptor beta chains from the same sample are listed, as sequenced in a study of T cells in Graves' hyperthyroidism and ophthalmopathy. Amplified TCR beta CDR3 regions derived from RNA transcripts. Using the HTBI primer set, a first-round RT-PCR was run on the TCR CDR3. From the multiplex PCR reads, TCRdb called clonotypes with MiXCR, one entry per CDR3 protein. Found here are under 350,000 distinct CDR3 sequences, around 20% of them singletons; the top ten hold around half. The specimen was blood. The receptors were gathered from a woman aged 50 to 65 with Graves' hyperthyroidism.

On this clonotype itself: Because the CDR3 is missing its conserved closing phenylalanine or tryptophan, this is likely a read error. The DNA is left out, because the CDR3 cannot be placed on it with certainty; the CDR3 is given as TCRdb lists it. The chain combines TRBV2 with TRBJ2-7; TRBD2 reflects the table's D call only, with no check against the DNA. The germline V gene encodes CDR1 SNHLY and CDR2 FYNNEI. The CDR3 has 8 residues if both end residues are counted. The CDR3 loop reads CASRGLAG.

The rearrangement joins TRBV6-1 to TRBJ2-1; the match to TRBD2 covers 9 bases. This CDR3 spans 15 amino acids. Germline V gene data show CDR1 as MNHNS and CDR2 as SASEGT. V gave up 7 bases and J gave up 3 bases; unmatched junction bases: 7. CDR3 in DNA: TGTGCCAGCATTATGCGGGGGGGGGACTACAATGAGCAGTTCTTC. Its translation: CASIMRGGDYNEQFF.

The rearrangement joins TRBV12-3 or TRBV12-4 to TRBJ1-2, with TRBD1 identical over 7 bases. This CDR3 has 14 amino acids. The J segment lost 4 bases and the V segment lost 2 bases, leaving 4 bases of the junction unmatched. CDR3 sequence: CASSLNRDSYGYTF. In DNA form, the CDR3 reads TGTGCCAGCAGTTTAAACCGGGACAGCTATGGCTACACCTTC.

This clonotype has ten or more counts. J is TRBJ1-5 and V is TRBV24-1; TRBD1 might be the D (6 bases). Germline CDR1 and CDR2: KGHDR and SFDVKD. This CDR3 region has 13 residues. The germline V and J ends were trimmed by 10 bases and 4 bases, with 13 bases remaining between them. CDR3 bases: TGTGCCACTTCGACAGGCCTTAATCAGCCCCAGCATTTT. As protein: CATSTGLNQPQHF.

The sample holds many counts of this clonotype. The gene calls are TRBV24-1 and TRBJ1-5, with a tentative D call TRBD1 (6 bases). The CDR3 is 13 amino acids. Germline V gene sequence: CDR1 KGHDR, CDR2 SFDVKD. Deletions cut 5 bases from V and 9 bases from J, with 13 bases between. The CDR3 sequence: CATSAPDSPPQHF. The CDR3 DNA sequence: TGTGCCACCAGTGCTCCGGACAGCCCGCCCCAGCATTTT.

This chain links TRBV4-1 with TRBJ2-7, with 7 bases matching TRBD2. The V gene's germline CDR1 is MGHRA and CDR2 YSYEKL. J gave up 5 bases and V 0 bases, and 10 bases lay outside the gene matches. The CDR3 spans 16 residues. The CDR3 region is CASSQDPAGATHEQYF. DNA of the CDR3: TGCGCCAGCAGCCAAGATCCGGCGGGAGCGACCCACGAGCAGTACTTC.

In regard to this clonotype: It may be a read error: a sequence one base away is much more abundant. This rearrangement joins TRBV27 to TRBJ2-7; 9 bases line up with TRBD1. The V gene's germline CDR1 is MNHEY and CDR2 SMNVEV (reference sequence). The CDR3 has 14 amino acids. The CDR3 sequence: CTSKAGTGRSEQYF. DNA of the CDR3: TGTACCAGCAAGGCGGGGACAGGGAGGAGCGAGCAGTACTTC.

The gene calls are TRBV4-1 and TRBJ2-1; TRBD2 matches 9 bases. Trimming cost V 0 bases and J 4 bases; bases outside gene matches: 4. The CDR3 totals 16 residues. CDR1 and CDR2 from the germline V gene are MGHRA and YSYEKL. CDR3 in DNA: TGCGCCAGCAGCCAAGAAGTGACTAGCGGTTACAATGAGCAGTTCTTC. It is translated as CASSQEVTSGYNEQFF.

This clonotype has ten or more counts. V gene TRBV12-3 or TRBV12-4 combines with J gene TRBJ2-2; D gene unclear. Trimming shortened V by 2 bases and J by 0 bases, and 10 bases separated the two germline ends. The length of the CDR3 is 16 residues. The CDR3 DNA reads as TGTGCCAGCAGTTTAAGTGGCCTACCGAACACCGGGGAGCTGTTTTTT. This gives the protein CASSLSGLPNTGELFF.

As to this clonotype: With only one base between it and a far larger clone, this is likely a read error. The CDR3 nucleotides are TGTGCCAGCAATTCCTACGAGCAGTACTTC. Residues: CASNSYEQYF. The chain joins TRBV6-1 to TRBJ2-7, with D unclear. This CDR3 comprises 10 residues. V was pared by 7 bases and J by 1 base, with 2 bases between. From germline, CDR1 is MNHNS and CDR2 SASEGT.

This clonotype was seen at least ten times. This sequence joins TRBV10-1 and TRBJ1-1; 8 positions agree with TRBD1. Germline V CDR1 and CDR2: WNHNN, SYGVQD (reference sequence). The CDR3 sequence is 16 residues long. V dropped 6 bases and J dropped 1; count of bases not matched to a gene: 10. The CDR3: CASSETYRGKNTEAFF. CDR3 bases: TGCGCCAGCAGCGAGACTTACAGGGGGAAGAACACTGAAGCTTTCTTT.

This clonotype was found many times. The chain couples TRBV2 to TRBJ1-5, with TRBD1 matching over 7 bases. V was clipped by 4 bases and J by 7 bases; unmatched bases: 10. The germline V gene has CDR1 SNHLY and CDR2 FYNNEI. The CDR3 runs 15 residues. CDR3 sequence (DNA): TGTGCCAGCAGTGCCGGGAGACAGGGAAAACAGCCCCAGCATTTT. Its translation: CASSAGRQGKQPQHF.

Only a few counts were recorded for this clonotype. The chain joins TRBV28 to TRBJ2-7; the match to TRBD2 covers 8 bases. This CDR3 contains 16 residues. Trimming cost V 6 bases and J 4 bases; bases outside gene matches: 14. The germline CDR1 and CDR2 sequences are MDHEN and SYDVKM. CDR3 nucleotide sequence: TGTGCCAGCAGCCGATTCAGACTGCGGGAGGATTACGAGCAGTACTTC. Translated, it gives CASSRFRLREDYEQYF.

This clonotype has a count of ten or more. The CDR3 loop is CASSPETNYGYTF. CDR3 bases: TGTGCCAGCTCACCGGAGACGAACTATGGCTACACCTTC. The rearrangement uses TRBV18 and TRBJ1-2; unclear D gene. The V and J ends lost 3 bases and 2 bases respectively, with 7 bases between them. CDR3 size: 13 residues. Per the germline V gene, CDR1 is KGHSH and CDR2 is LQKENI.

This clonotype showed up many times. The rearrangement links TRBV4-1 to TRBJ1-5; a weak D match, TRBD1 (6 bases). Germline V gives CDR1 MGHRA, CDR2 YSYEKL. V dropped 4 bases and J dropped 1 base, with 11 bases sitting between them. The CDR3 has 15 amino acids. The CDR3 sequence: CASSPQGASNQPQHF. The DNA for the CDR3 is TGCGCCAGCAGCCCACAGGGTGCCAGCAATCAGCCCCAGCATTTT.